This TCR beta chain was sequenced for a study of cytomegalovirus exposure and HLA in healthy donors. As for this clone: The target antigen is unknown.

Study-wide results and limits: In a later analysis, most CMV-associated TCR beta chains appeared HLA-restricted.

V gave up 1 base and J gave up 1 base; unmatched junction bases: 7. CDR1 and CDR2 (germline): SEHNR, FQNEAQ (reference sequence). CDR3 length equals 16 residues. 60 Vbeta and 13 Jbeta primers were used in PCR. Sequenced by immunoSEQ multiplex PCR; TCRdb stores in-frame clones only, minus some. The sample carries approximately 60,000 clones, about 82% recorded once. This clonotype was sampled from a man aged 30 to 45 in good health and CMV-seronegative. Material: PBMCs. This chain joins TRBV7-9 and TRBJ2-7, with TRBD2 matching over 7 bases. The CDR3 spells CASSLDAGVTSYEQYF. The CDR3, as DNA: TGTGCCAGCAGCTTAGACGCGGGAGTTACATCCTACGAGCAGTACTTC.